Listed here are 22 T cell receptor beta chains from one sample, sequenced in a study of cytomegalovirus exposure and HLA in healthy donors. Clones were sequenced by immunoSEQ multiplex PCR, and TCRdb holds only the in-frame ones, with some missing. The sample contains around 150,000 clones, almost 85% of which appear only once. Sequencing was carried out using PBMCs. These receptors all come from a young man in good health and CMV-seropositive.

This clone has just a few counts. The rearrangement joins TRBV2 to TRBJ1-6, with 7 bases that match TRBD1. V gave up 6 bases and J gave up 7 bases; unmatched junction bases: 6. The CDR3 covers 14 residues. From germline, CDR1 is SNHLY and CDR2 FYNNEI. DNA of the CDR3: TGTGCCAGCAGGGGGGACAGTGAAAATTCACCCCTCCACTTT. This codes for CASRGDSENSPLHF.

The V call is TRBV19, the J call TRBJ2-1; D is undetermined. The CDR3 has 16 amino acids. V lost 6 bases and J lost 2, with 17 bases in between. CDR1 LNHDA and CDR2 SQIVND come from the germline V gene (reference sequence). The CDR3 spells CASSVTVRITYNEQFF. The CDR3 DNA reads as TGTGCCAGTAGCGTAACGGTCCGAATAACCTACAATGAGCAGTTCTTC.

This clone has a single count. Here the CDR3 DNA reads TGTGCCAGCAGCCCGGACAGGGGCTACGAGCAGTACTTC. This translates into CASSPDRGYEQYF. The chain has TRBV27 and TRBJ2-7, with 9 bases identical to TRBD1. Trimming at V came to 6 bases and at J to 3 bases, leaving 3 bases not matched to a gene. Germline V lookup: CDR1 MNHEY, CDR2 SMNVEV (reference sequence). The CDR3 contains 13 residues.

V is TRBV5-4 and J is TRBJ2-5; D uncertain. Germline lookup yields CDR1 SGHNT and CDR2 YYREEE (reference sequence). CDR3 length equals 13 residues. V lost 2 bases and J 5 bases, leaving 10 bases between the germline ends. DNA for the CDR3: TGTGCCAGCAGCTTTAGTCTATCGGAGACCCAGTACTTC. Its protein product is CASSFSLSETQYF.

The rearrangement joins TRBV7-2 to TRBJ2-2, with 8 bases aligning to TRBD2. Germline V gives CDR1 SGHTA, CDR2 FQGNSA. The CDR3 consists of 14 residues. V shed 5 bases and J 7 bases; nucleotides not matched to a gene: 6. This CDR3 is CASSMGLEIGELFF. CDR3 nucleotides: TGTGCCAGCAGCATGGGACTAGAGATCGGGGAGCTGTTTTTT.

V and J are TRBV5-4 and TRBJ1-6; possibly TRBD1 for D (6 bases). The CDR3 is made up of 15 amino acids. The V end lost 4 bases, the J end lost 7 bases, and 15 bases lay between the germline ends. CDR1 is SGHNT and CDR2 is YYREEE in the germline V gene (reference sequence). The CDR3 is CASSPATGNNSPLHF. As DNA, the CDR3 is TGTGCCAGCAGCCCGGCAACAGGGAACAATTCACCCCTCCACTTT.

V is TRBV12-5 and J is TRBJ2-3; 7 positions agree with TRBD2. CDR1 is LGHNT and CDR2 is FRNRAP in the germline V gene. The trim removed 6 bases at V and 0 bases at J, leaving 3 bases unmatched. The CDR3 has 14 amino acids. In nucleotides, the CDR3 is TGTGCTAGTGGGGGGGGGTACAGCACAGATACGCAGTATTTT. Translation: CASGGGYSTDTQYF.

This clone was detected only a few times. Here the CDR3 reads CASSHGLAGTNEQFF. The CDR3 DNA is TGCGCCAGCAGCCATGGACTAGCGGGGACCAATGAGCAGTTCTTC. The chain joins TRBV10-1 to TRBJ2-1; 12 positions agree with TRBD2. V gave up 6 bases and J gave up 6 bases; unmatched junction bases: 6. The CDR3 extends over 15 amino acids. The germline gives CDR1 WNHNN, CDR2 SYGVQD (reference sequence).

This sequence joins TRBV5-8 and TRBJ1-3; tentatively, D is TRBD1 (5 bases). The CDR3 totals 11 residues. Germline CDR1 reads SGHTS; CDR2 reads YDEGEE. V lost 5 bases and J lost 10, with 10 bases in between. Here the CDR3 DNA reads TGTGCCAGCAGACAGGCGGGAACCATATATTTT. This encodes CASRQAGTIYF.

The V gene is TRBV5-6, the J gene TRBJ2-3, with 15 bases lining up with TRBD2. The CDR3 is made up of 18 amino acids. V dropped 4 bases and J dropped 3; count of bases not matched to a gene: 9. Germline values: CDR1 SGHDT, CDR2 YYEEEE. CDR3 region: CASSPGTSGRRKTDTQYF. CDR3 nucleotide sequence: TGTGCCAGCAGCCCCGGGACTAGCGGGAGGAGGAAAACAGATACGCAGTATTTT.

This chain links TRBV6-1 with TRBJ1-4; 7 nucleotides agree with TRBD1. The CDR3 has 15 amino acids. V lost 6 bases to trimming and J lost 5 bases; unmatched junction nucleotides: 9. CDR1 is MNHNS, CDR2 SASEGT, per germline. CDR3 region: CASSSGGTMNEKLFF. CDR3 coding DNA: TGTGCCAGCAGCTCAGGGGGGACAATGAATGAAAAACTGTTTTTT.

This clone has a single count. DNA for the CDR3: TGTGCCAGCAGCGCGGGTCTATCCGGGGAGCTGTTTTTT. Translated, it gives CASSAGLSGELFF. The V and J genes are TRBV6-5 and TRBJ2-2; possibly TRBD2 for D (5 bases). In germline, CDR1 is MNHEY, CDR2 SVGAGI. Trimming left V 6 bases short and J 6 bases short, with 11 bases between. The length of the CDR3 is 13 residues.

This chain connects TRBV5-6 to TRBJ1-1; 10 bases align to TRBD1. This CDR3 has 16 amino acids. CDR1 is SGHDT, CDR2 YYEEEE, per germline. Losses at the gene ends were 2 bases for V and 4 bases for J; bases not matched to a gene: 8. The CDR3 region is CASSFVTGGGITEAFF. The CDR3 DNA reads TGTGCCAGCAGCTTCGTGACAGGGGGCGGGATCACTGAAGCTTTCTTT.

The chain uses TRBV30 and TRBJ1-1, with a weak D call TRBD1 (5 bases). The CDR3 contains 12 residues. Per the germline V gene, CDR1 is GTSNPN and CDR2 is SVGIG (reference sequence). The V end was cut by 6 bases, the J end by 2 bases, with 10 bases between. The CDR3 region has the DNA TGTGCCTGTAACGACAGAAACACTGAAGCTTTCTTT. It translates to CACNDRNTEAFF.

The V and J genes are TRBV19 and TRBJ2-7; D perhaps matches TRBD2 (6 bases). This CDR3 comprises 13 residues. Germline CDR1 LNHDA, CDR2 SQIVND (reference sequence). The V end was cut by 7 bases, the J end by 2 bases, with 12 bases between. The CDR3 region has the DNA TGTGCCAGTATCCTAGGGAGGACCTACGAGCAGTACTTC. Protein: CASILGRTYEQYF.

The chain couples TRBV5-4 to TRBJ2-7, with D possibly matching TRBD1 (5 bases). This CDR3 comprises 15 residues. V gave up 4 bases and J gave up 1 base, with 15 bases separating them. The germline V gene encodes CDR1 SGHNT and CDR2 YYREEE (reference sequence). CDR3 sequence: CASSAWGVPSYEQYF. For the CDR3, the DNA is TGTGCCAGCAGCGCTTGGGGCGTGCCTTCCTACGAGCAGTACTTC.

The sample holds one count of this clone. The chain recombines TRBV6-5 with TRBJ1-1; D might be TRBD1 (5 bases). Germline CDR1 MNHEY, CDR2 SVGAGI. The germline V and J ends were trimmed by 0 bases and 3 bases, with 8 bases remaining between them. The CDR3 runs to 14 residues. The DNA for the CDR3 is TGTGCCAGCAGTTACTCCCGACAGCACACTGAAGCTTTCTTT. Protein: CASSYSRQHTEAFF.

The chain combines TRBV19 with TRBJ1-2, with 8 bases identical to TRBD1. J gave up 3 bases and V 5 bases, and 8 bases lay outside the gene matches. The CDR3 totals 15 residues. Germline CDR1 reads LNHDA; CDR2 reads SQIVND (reference sequence). CDR3 region: CASSSPGTGYYGYTF. The CDR3 nucleotides are TGTGCCAGTAGTTCCCCCGGGACAGGATACTATGGCTACACCTTC.

The V call is TRBV6-5, the J call TRBJ1-5; TRBD1 agrees at 10 bases. Trimming at V came to 2 bases and at J to 4 bases, leaving 5 bases not matched to a gene. CDR3 size: 16 residues. Germline assignment: CDR1 MNHEY and CDR2 SVGAGI. CDR3: CASSYKGDRGNQPQHF. In nucleotides, the CDR3 is TGTGCCAGCAGTTACAAGGGGGACAGGGGTAATCAGCCCCAGCATTTT.

The J gene is TRBJ1-2, the V gene TRBV4-2; TRBD1 matches 7 bases. Germline CDR1 is LGHNA and CDR2 is YNFKEQ. This CDR3 is 14 amino acids long. Trimming cost V 6 bases and J 5 bases; bases outside gene matches: 9. Here the CDR3 reads CASSPAGTAYGYTF. CDR3 DNA: TGTGCCAGCAGTCCTGCCGGGACAGCGTATGGCTACACCTTC.

The J gene is TRBJ2-1, the V gene TRBV9; 8 bases line up with TRBD2. The CDR3 consists of 13 residues. V was pared by 4 bases and J by 12 bases, with 9 bases of the junction left unmatched. Germline CDR1 SGDLS, CDR2 YYNGEE. In DNA, the CDR3 is TGTGCCAGCAGCCCTCAGAGCGGGAGCGGGCAGTTCTTC. It specifies CASSPQSGSGQFF. Based on the CDR3 plus reference TRBV9 and TRBJ2-1, the full variable domain is DSGVTQTPKHLITATGQRVTLRCSPRSGDLSVYWYQQSLDQGLQFLIQYYNGEERAKGNILERFSAQQFPDLHSELNLSSLELGDSALYFCASSPQSGSGQFFGPGTRLTVL.

The V call is TRBV5-1, the J call TRBJ2-1, with 10 bases fitting TRBD2. CDR1 and CDR2 (germline): SGHRS, YFSETQ. The CDR3 covers 14 residues. V trimming: 4 bases; J trimming: 6 bases; junction bases outside the gene matches: 4. CDR3 sequence reads: CASSPLAGANEQFF. Written as DNA, the CDR3 is TGCGCCAGCAGCCCCCTAGCGGGAGCCAATGAGCAGTTCTTC.